These 20 T cell receptor beta chains were all obtained from the same sample, sequenced in a study of blood T cells in healthy people across ages. The authors ran a second PCR of about 6 to 11 cycles using a sample-barcoded 5' primer and a J-beta primer mix. TCRdb analysed the 5' RACE reads with MiXCR anew, one entry per CDR3 protein. The sample comprises about 830,000 distinct CDR3 sequences, under 80% of which are singletons, and about 27% rests with the top ten. Material: blood. All receptors come from a man aged 30 to 45 in good health.

Comment on this clonotype: The junction shows a germline mismatch at one end, possibly a read error. This chain links TRBV9 with TRBJ2-7; D gene unclear. Germline V gene sequence: CDR1 SGDLS, CDR2 YYNGEE. The CDR3 is 16 residues long. This chain's CDR3 is CASSVAWSSPGYVQYF. The CDR3 DNA reads as TGTGCCAGCAGCGTAGCTTGGTCTTCGCCCGGGTACGTGCAGTACTTC.

In its sample, this clonotype was seen a few times. The chain links TRBV7-9 to TRBJ2-7; D is ambiguous. Trimming left V 1 base short and J 7 bases short, with 14 bases between. Germline V gene lookup returns CDR1 SEHNR and CDR2 FQNEAQ (reference sequence). The CDR3 totals 14 residues. CDR3 amino acids: CASSLDSVTREQYF. In DNA, the CDR3 is TGTGCCAGCAGCTTAGATTCAGTGACGAGGGAGCAGTACTTC.

V gene TRBV10-3 combines with J gene TRBJ2-7; tentative D call: TRBD2 (5 bases). Trimming removed 4 bases at V and 2 bases at J, with 12 bases between. CDR1 and CDR2 (germline): ENHRY, SYGVKD. CDR3 size: 14 residues. The CDR3 loop is CAISGRSGTYEQYF. CDR3 in DNA: TGTGCCATCAGTGGACGAAGCGGAACCTACGAGCAGTACTTC.

This clonotype has more than one count but fewer than ten. This chain links TRBV7-9 with TRBJ2-5; D gene unclear. From germline, CDR1 is SEHNR and CDR2 FQNEAQ (reference sequence). The CDR3 sequence is 14 residues long. V shed 5 bases and J shed 5 bases, with 15 bases lying between them. CDR3: CASSLGRVTETQYF. The DNA for the CDR3 is TGTGCCAGCAGCCTAGGACGGGTCACCGAGACCCAGTACTTC.

J is TRBJ1-4 and V is TRBV4-3; the D is unclear. The CDR3 is 17 residues long. Germline CDR1 and CDR2: LGHNA and YSLEER. Between the trimmed V and J ends, which lost 6 bases and 1 base, there was a span of 18 bases. CDR3 protein: CASRSGREGGTNEKLFF. In nucleotides, the CDR3 is TGCGCCAGCAGGTCCGGGAGGGAAGGTGGAACTAATGAAAAACTGTTTTTT.

The sample holds many counts of this clonotype. The chain has TRBV28 and TRBJ2-6; no definite D call. The CDR3 is made up of 15 amino acids. Germline assignment: CDR1 MDHEN and CDR2 SYDVKM. Trimming pared 3 bases from V and 0 bases from J, leaving 6 bases between. In DNA form, the CDR3 reads TGTGCCAGCAGTTTGACTCCCTCTGGGGCCAACGTCCTGACTTTC. As protein: CASSLTPSGANVLTF.

V and J are TRBV7-9 and TRBJ1-1; 7 bases map to TRBD1. The CDR3 loop spans 16 amino acids. The germline gives CDR1 SEHNR, CDR2 FQNEAQ (reference sequence). V lost 6 bases and J lost 3; bases outside the gene matches: 13. Here the CDR3 DNA reads TGTGCCAGCAGTTCTCCCCGGGGACAGTTGGACACTGAAGCTTTCTTT. Amino acids: CASSSPRGQLDTEAFF.

This clonotype was seen a few times. The chain recombines TRBV12-3 or TRBV12-4 with TRBJ2-4, with 9 bases that match TRBD2. The junction had 1 base not matched to a gene; V was cut back by 1 base and J by 0 bases. This CDR3 is 16 amino acids long. The CDR3 nucleotides read TGTGCCAGCAGTTTAGGACTAGCGGTAGCCAAAAACATTCAGTACTTC. Residues: CASSLGLAVAKNIQYF.

The V and J genes are TRBV4-3 and TRBJ1-6, with D perhaps TRBD1 (5 bases). There are 17 residues in the CDR3. In germline, CDR1 is LGHNA, CDR2 YSLEER. Trimming took 0 bases from V and 8 from J, leaving 17 bases between them. The CDR3 DNA follows: TGCGCCAGCAGCCAAGATGAGGGACGCCGGCGGGATTCACCCCTCCACTTT. It encodes CASSQDEGRRRDSPLHF.

This clonotype showed up just a few times. The chain has TRBV4-3 and TRBJ2-7; D is undetermined. Trimming pared 0 bases from V and 2 bases from J, leaving 11 bases between. Per the germline V gene, CDR1 is LGHNA and CDR2 is YSLEER. CDR3 length equals 15 residues. The DNA of the CDR3 is TGCGCCAGCAGCCAAGAGGCCACCTCGACCTACGAGCAGTACTTC. It yields the protein CASSQEATSTYEQYF.

V usage is TRBV6-5 and J usage is TRBJ1-2; D perhaps matches TRBD1 (5 bases). Trimming left V 0 bases short and J 5 bases short, with 10 bases between. Looked up from germline, CDR1 is MNHEY and CDR2 is SVGAGI. This CDR3 is built from 14 residues. CDR3 coding DNA: TGTGCCAGCAGTTACTCCGGGACGCTGTATGGCTACACCTTC. Translating it yields CASSYSGTLYGYTF.

V gene TRBV28 combines with J gene TRBJ2-4, with 8 bases fitting TRBD1. Germline CDR1 is MDHEN and CDR2 is SYDVKM. V was pared by 6 bases and J by 2 bases, with 9 bases of the junction left unmatched. The CDR3 is 16 residues long. The CDR3 region is CASRRRTGRSKNIQYF. The CDR3 bases are TGTGCCAGCAGGCGCCGGACAGGGCGGTCCAAAAACATTCAGTACTTC.

The chain links TRBV9 to TRBJ1-1; D gene uncertain. Germline CDR1 reads SGDLS; CDR2 reads YYNGEE. V lost 4 bases and J 4 bases, leaving 14 bases between the germline ends. The CDR3 consists of 14 residues. CDR3 protein: CASSIRPDTTEAFF. The CDR3 DNA is TGTGCCAGCAGCATACGGCCAGACACCACTGAAGCTTTCTTT.

V gene TRBV4-1 combines with J gene TRBJ2-3; TRBD2 matches at 8 bases. This CDR3 has 17 residues. Unmatched junction bases numbered 13, after V lost 4 bases and J lost 4 bases. Germline V gene lookup returns CDR1 MGHRA and CDR2 YSYEKL. The CDR3 DNA reads as TGCGCCAGCAGCCGCCGGGGACTAGTACCAGTATCAGATACGCAGTATTTT. Translating it yields CASSRRGLVPVSDTQYF.

This chain uses TRBV20-1 with TRBJ2-3; 7 nucleotides match TRBD2. The V gene's germline CDR1 is DFQATT and CDR2 SNEGSKA (reference sequence). V lost 6 bases to trimming and J lost 1 base; unmatched junction nucleotides: 4. The CDR3 consists of 13 residues. This chain's CDR3 is CSAKSGGTDTQYF. The CDR3 DNA follows: TGCAGTGCAAAGAGCGGGGGCACAGATACGCAGTATTTT.

This clonotype was recorded a few times. This rearrangement joins TRBV9 to TRBJ2-1; 12 bases map to TRBD2. The ends lost 6 bases at V and 6 bases at J; junction bases unmatched: 10. This CDR3 is 16 amino acids long. Germline-derived CDR1 and CDR2 are SGDLS and YYNGEE. The CDR3 nucleotides are TGTGCCAGCAACCAAATATCGGGACTAGCGGGCAATGAGCAGTTCTTC. Its protein product is CASNQISGLAGNEQFF.

The chain has TRBV12-3 or TRBV12-4 and TRBJ2-5; D not certain. CDR3 length: 13 residues. V was cut by 0 bases and J by 5 bases, with 7 bases left in between. This chain's CDR3 is CASSLAFWETQYF. The CDR3 DNA reads as TGTGCCAGCAGTTTAGCGTTTTGGGAGACCCAGTACTTC.

This chain connects TRBV7-3 to TRBJ2-1; TRBD2 is a possible D gene (6 bases). This CDR3 is 15 amino acids long. In germline, CDR1 is SGHTA, CDR2 FQGTGA. V lost 1 base and J lost 6, with 13 bases in between. In DNA, the CDR3 is TGTGCCAGCAGCTTAAAGCCGGGGGTGGGCAATGAGCAGTTCTTC. Protein sequence: CASSLKPGVGNEQFF.

The rearrangement links TRBV6-1 to TRBJ2-3; D may be TRBD1 (6 bases). The germline V gene encodes CDR1 MNHNS and CDR2 SASEGT. This CDR3 has 15 residues. V was cut by 6 bases and J by 4 bases, with 17 bases left in between. CDR3 in amino acids: CASRETRGSADTQYF. The CDR3 DNA reads TGTGCCAGCAGAGAAACTAGGGGGAGCGCAGATACGCAGTATTTT.

With respect to this clonotype: The junction departs from germline at one end; a sequencing error may be responsible. This chain links TRBV9 with TRBJ1-2, with 12 nucleotides matching TRBD1. Germline-derived CDR1 and CDR2 are SGDLS and YYNGEE. CDR3 length: 19 amino acids. CDR3 amino acids: CASSVPPPGQGASWYGYTF. As DNA, the CDR3 is TGTGCCAGTAGCGTTCCGCCTCCGGGACAGGGGGCTAGTTGGTATGGCTACACCTTC. The full variable domain, with the rest looked up from reference TRBV9 and TRBJ1-2, is DSGVTQTPKHLITATGQRVTLRCSPRSGDLSVYWYQQSLDQGLQFLIQYYNGEERAKGNILERFSAQQFPDLHSELNLSSLELGDSALYFCASSVPPPGQGASWYGYTFGSGTRLTVV.